Here is one T cell receptor (gamma chain) with its context. Its target is unknown. Per the germline V gene, CDR1 is EGSTGY and CDR2 is YDSYTSSV. V dropped 0 bases and J dropped 10; count of bases not matched to a gene: 9. The CDR3 is 13 residues long. The entry originates in a study of Vδ1+ human thymocytes. General observations from the study: Unlike peripheral blood Vdelta1+ controls, thymic delta-chain sequences included 15% to 25% Vdelta2 and few Vdelta3. In the thymus, TRG and TRD repertoires looked highly polyclonal with Gaussian CDR3 lengths.

Sequences come from RNA converted to cDNA by reverse transcription. CDR3 amplicons came from multiplex PCR with pooled V-gene forward and constant-region reverse primers. TCRdb fed the multiplex PCR reads to CATT. The sample shows approximately 40,000 gamma-chain clones, about 19% of them seen only once. Sequenced input: Vdelta1+ gamma-delta thymocytes from the thymus. Stated subset: FACS-sorted CD3+ TCRalphabeta- TCRVdelta1+ TCRVdelta2- thymocytes. This chain connects TRGV4 to TRGJ1 or TRGJ2. The TCR was taken from a girl in the first two years of life who had congenital heart surgery. CDR3 sequence: CATWDGLNRKKLF. CDR3 bases: TGTGCCACCTGGGATGGGCTGAACCGAAAGAAACTCTTT.